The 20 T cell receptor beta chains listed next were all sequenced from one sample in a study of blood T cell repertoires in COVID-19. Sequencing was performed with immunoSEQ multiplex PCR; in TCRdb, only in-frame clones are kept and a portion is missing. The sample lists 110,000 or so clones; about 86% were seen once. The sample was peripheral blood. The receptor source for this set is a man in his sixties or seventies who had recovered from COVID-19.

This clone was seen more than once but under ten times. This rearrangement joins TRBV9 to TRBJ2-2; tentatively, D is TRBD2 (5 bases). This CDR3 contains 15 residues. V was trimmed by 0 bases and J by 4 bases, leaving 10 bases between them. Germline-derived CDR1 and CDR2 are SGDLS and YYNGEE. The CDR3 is CASSVGGYGTGELFF. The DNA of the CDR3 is TGTGCCAGCAGCGTAGGAGGGTACGGCACCGGGGAGCTGTTTTTT.

The CDR3 reads CASSSGTRPYNEQFF. The CDR3 DNA is TGCGCCAGCAGCTCCGGGACTAGGCCCTACAATGAGCAGTTCTTC. This chain links TRBV5-1 with TRBJ2-1; 8 positions match TRBD2. The CDR3 length is 15 residues. V was clipped by 3 bases and J by 2 bases; unmatched bases: 4. The germline V gene has CDR1 SGHRS and CDR2 YFSETQ.

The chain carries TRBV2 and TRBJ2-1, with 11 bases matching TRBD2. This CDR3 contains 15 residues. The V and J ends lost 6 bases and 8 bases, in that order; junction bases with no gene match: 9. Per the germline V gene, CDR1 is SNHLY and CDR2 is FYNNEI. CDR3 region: CASRIAGGRRDEQFF. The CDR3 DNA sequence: TGTGCCAGCAGGATAGCGGGGGGGCGTCGAGATGAGCAGTTCTTC. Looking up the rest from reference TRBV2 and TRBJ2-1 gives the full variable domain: EPEVTQTPSHQVTQMGQEVILRCVPISNHLYFYWYRQILGQKVEFLVSFYNNEISEKSEIFDDQFSVERPDGSNFTLKIRSTKLEDSAMYFCASRIAGGRRDEQFFGPGTRLTVL.

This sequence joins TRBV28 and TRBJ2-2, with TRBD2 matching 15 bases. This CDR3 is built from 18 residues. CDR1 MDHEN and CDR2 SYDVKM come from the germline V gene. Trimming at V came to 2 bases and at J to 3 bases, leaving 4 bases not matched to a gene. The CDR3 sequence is CASSLHRTSGGDTGELFF. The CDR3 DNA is TGTGCCAGCAGTTTACACCGGACTAGCGGGGGGGACACCGGGGAGCTGTTTTTT.

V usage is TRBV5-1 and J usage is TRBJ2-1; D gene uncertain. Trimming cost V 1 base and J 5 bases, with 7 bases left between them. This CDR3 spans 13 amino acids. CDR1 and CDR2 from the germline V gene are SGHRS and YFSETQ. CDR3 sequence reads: CASSLFPNNEQFF. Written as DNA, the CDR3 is TGCGCCAGCAGCTTGTTTCCAAACAATGAGCAGTTCTTC.

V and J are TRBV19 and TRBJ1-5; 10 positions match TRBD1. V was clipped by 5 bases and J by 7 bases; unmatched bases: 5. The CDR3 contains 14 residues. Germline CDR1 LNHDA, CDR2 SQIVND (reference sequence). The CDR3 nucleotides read TGTGCCAGTAGTGTGACAGGGGGCGGACAGCCCCAGCATTTT. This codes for CASSVTGGGQPQHF.

The CDR3 DNA reads TGCGCCAGCAGCCAAGATCGCCGCGACTACGAGCAGTACTTC. This codes for CASSQDRRDYEQYF. The J gene is TRBJ2-7, the V gene TRBV4-3; D remains ambiguous. The germline V gene encodes CDR1 LGHNA and CDR2 YSLEER. Between the trimmed V and J ends, which lost 0 bases and 3 bases, there was a span of 9 bases. The length of the CDR3 is 14 residues.

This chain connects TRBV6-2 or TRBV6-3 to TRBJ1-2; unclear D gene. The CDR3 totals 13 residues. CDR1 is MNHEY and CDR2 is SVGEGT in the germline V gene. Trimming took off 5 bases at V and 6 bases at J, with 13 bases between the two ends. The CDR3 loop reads CASSRTVFDGYTF. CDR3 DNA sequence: TGTGCCAGCAGTCGCACAGTATTTGATGGCTACACCTTC.

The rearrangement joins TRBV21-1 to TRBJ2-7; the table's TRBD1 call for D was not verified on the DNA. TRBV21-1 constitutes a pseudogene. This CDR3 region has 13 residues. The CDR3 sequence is CASSKGVSGEQYF. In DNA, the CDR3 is TGTGCCAGCAGCAAAGGAGTATCAGGCGAGCAGTACTTC.

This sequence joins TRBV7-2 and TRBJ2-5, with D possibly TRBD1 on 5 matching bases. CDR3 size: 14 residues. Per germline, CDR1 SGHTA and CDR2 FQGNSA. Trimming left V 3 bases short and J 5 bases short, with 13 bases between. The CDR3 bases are TGTGCCAGCAGCTTCATGGCAGGGTGGGAGACCCAGTACTTC. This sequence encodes CASSFMAGWETQYF.

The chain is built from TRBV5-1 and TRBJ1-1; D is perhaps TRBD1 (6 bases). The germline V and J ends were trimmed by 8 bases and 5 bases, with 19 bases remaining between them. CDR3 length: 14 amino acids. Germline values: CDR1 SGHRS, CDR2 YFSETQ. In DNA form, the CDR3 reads TGCGCCAGTGCGGACAGTCGACGAGCGACTGAAGCTTTCTTT. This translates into CASADSRRATEAFF.

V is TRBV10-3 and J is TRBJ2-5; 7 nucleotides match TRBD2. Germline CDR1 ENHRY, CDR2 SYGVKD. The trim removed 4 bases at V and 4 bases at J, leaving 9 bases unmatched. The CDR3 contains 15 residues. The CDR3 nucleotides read TGTGCCATCAGTGTCGGGGGTAGCGGGCGAGAGACCCAGTACTTC. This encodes CAISVGGSGRETQYF.

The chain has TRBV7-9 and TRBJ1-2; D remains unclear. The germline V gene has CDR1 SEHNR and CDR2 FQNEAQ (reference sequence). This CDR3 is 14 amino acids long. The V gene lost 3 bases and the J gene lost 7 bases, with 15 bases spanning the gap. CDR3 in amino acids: CASSFEGMGSGYTF. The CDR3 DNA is TGTGCCAGCAGCTTTGAGGGTATGGGCTCTGGCTACACCTTC.

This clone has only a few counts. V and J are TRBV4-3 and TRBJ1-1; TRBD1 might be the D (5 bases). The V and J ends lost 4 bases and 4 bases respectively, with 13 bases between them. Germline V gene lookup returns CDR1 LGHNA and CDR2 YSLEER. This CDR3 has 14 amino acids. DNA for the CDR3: TGCGCCAGCAGCCTTGAGGTGGGGGGCACTGAAGCTTTCTTT. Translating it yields CASSLEVGGTEAFF.

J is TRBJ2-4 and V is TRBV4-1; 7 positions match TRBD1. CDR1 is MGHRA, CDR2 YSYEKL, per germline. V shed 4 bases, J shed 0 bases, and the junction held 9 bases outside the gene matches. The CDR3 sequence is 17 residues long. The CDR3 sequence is CASSRGQLILAKNIQYF. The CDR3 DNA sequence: TGCGCCAGCAGCCGGGGACAGCTAATACTAGCCAAAAACATTCAGTACTTC.

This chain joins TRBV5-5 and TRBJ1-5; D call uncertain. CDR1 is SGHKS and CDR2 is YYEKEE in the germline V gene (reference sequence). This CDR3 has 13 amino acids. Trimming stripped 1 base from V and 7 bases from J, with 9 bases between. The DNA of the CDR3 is TGTGCCAGCAGCTTGTGGGGAGGGCAGCCCCAGCATTTT. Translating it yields CASSLWGGQPQHF.

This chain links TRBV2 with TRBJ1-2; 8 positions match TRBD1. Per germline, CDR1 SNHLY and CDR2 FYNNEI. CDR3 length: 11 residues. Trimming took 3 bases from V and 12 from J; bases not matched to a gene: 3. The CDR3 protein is CASSDAGGHTF. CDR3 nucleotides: TGTGCCAGCAGTGACGCAGGGGGCCACACCTTC.

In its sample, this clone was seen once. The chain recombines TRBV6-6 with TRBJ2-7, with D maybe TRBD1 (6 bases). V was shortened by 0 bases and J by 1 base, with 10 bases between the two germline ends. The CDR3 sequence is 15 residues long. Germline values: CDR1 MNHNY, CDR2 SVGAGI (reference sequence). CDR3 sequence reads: CASSYSRGRSYEQYF. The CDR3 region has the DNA TGTGCCAGCAGTTACTCCAGGGGAAGATCCTACGAGCAGTACTTC.

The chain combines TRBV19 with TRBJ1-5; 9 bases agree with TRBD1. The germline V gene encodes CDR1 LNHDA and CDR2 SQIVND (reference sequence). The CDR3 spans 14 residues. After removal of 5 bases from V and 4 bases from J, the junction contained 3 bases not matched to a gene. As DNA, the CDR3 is TGTGCCAGTAGTTGGACAGGGGAGAATCAGCCCCAGCATTTT. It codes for CASSWTGENQPQHF. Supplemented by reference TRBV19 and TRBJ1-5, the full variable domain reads DGGITQSPKYLFRKEGQNVTLSCEQNLNHDAMYWYRQDPGQGLRLIYYSQIVNDFQKGDIAEGYSVSREKKESFPLTVTSAQKNPTAFYLCASSWTGENQPQHFGDGTRLSIL.

This CDR3 reads CASSRGLGGSDTEAFF. The CDR3 nucleotides read TGCGCCAGCAGCCGAGGCTTAGGGGGTTCGGACACTGAAGCTTTCTTT. The chain combines TRBV5-1 with TRBJ1-1; tentatively, D is TRBD1 (6 bases). The CDR3 loop spans 16 amino acids. Per germline, CDR1 SGHRS and CDR2 YFSETQ. Trimming took off 4 bases at V and 3 bases at J, with 19 bases between the two ends.